Listed below are T cell receptor beta chains from one sample, sequenced in a study of cytomegalovirus exposure and HLA in healthy donors. Sequencing used immunoSEQ multiplex PCR; TCRdb keeps in-frame clones, though not all of them. The sample has roughly 190,000 clones; roughly 80% are singletons. Material for sequencing was PBMCs. The receptors shown here come from a female donor in good health and CMV-seronegative. The CDR3 runs from the conserved cysteine through the conserved F or W. The D gene is left open where the match is weak. Some rows mark clone size as missing; the rest say once, few, many or name a class of expanded clone.

v_gene	d_gene	j_gene	abundance	CDR3nt	CDR3aa
TRBV5-1	NA	TRBJ2-7	NA	TGCGCCAGCAGCTCAATTCAACAGGGCTCCTACGAGCAGTACTTC	CASSSIQQGSYEQYF
TRBV4-1	NA	TRBJ2-5	few	TGCGCCAGCAGCCAAGACGGGGAAGAGACCCAGTACTTC	CASSQDGEETQYF
TRBV28	NA	TRBJ2-1	NA	TGTGCCAGCAGTCCTACAGGGACGAGTAAGCAGTTCTTC	CASSPTGTSKQFF
TRBV30	TRBD2	TRBJ2-1	few	TGTGCCTGGAGCGTCGATCTGGGAGGGTACAATGAGCAGTTCTTC	CAWSVDLGGYNEQFF
TRBV25-1	NA	TRBJ1-1	NA	TGTGCCAGCAGCGAATACAAGAACACTGAAGCTTTCTTT	CASSEYKNTEAFF
TRBV28	TRBD2	TRBJ2-7	NA	TGTGCCAGCAGTTTAAGCGGGAGGGAGGACGAGCAGTACTTC	CASSLSGREDEQYF
TRBV7-9	NA	TRBJ2-7	NA	TGTGCCAGCAGCACCGGACAGACACCCTACGAGCAGTACTTC	CASSTGQTPYEQYF
TRBV18	TRBD1	TRBJ2-2	NA	TGTGCCAGCACCCCGGACAGGGCGAACACCGGGGAGCTGTTTTTT	CASTPDRANTGELFF
TRBV7-2	NA	TRBJ1-2	NA	TGTGCCAGCAGCTTAGAGGACAGTTATGGCTACACCTTC	CASSLEDSYGYTF
TRBV6-1	NA	TRBJ1-1	NA	TGTGCCAGCAGTGGGATGAACGTTCGAGGGACTGAAGCTTTCTTT	CASSGMNVRGTEAFF
TRBV15	NA	TRBJ2-6	NA	TGTGCCACCACCGGGACACCGAGCTCTGGGGCCAACGTCCTGACTTTC	CATTGTPSSGANVLTF
TRBV5-6	TRBD1	TRBJ1-4	NA	TGTGCCAGCAGCTCCGAGGGGACAGGCTGGGAAAAACTGTTTTTT	CASSSEGTGWEKLFF
TRBV28	NA	TRBJ1-4	NA	TGTGCCAGCAGTTTAGGGGGGGAGTCGAGTGAAAAACTGTTTTTT	CASSLGGESSEKLFF
TRBV7-9	NA	TRBJ2-5	NA	TGTTCCAGCAGCTTCTCGGAGACCCAGTACTTC	CSSSFSETQYF
TRBV30	TRBD1	TRBJ1-1	few	TGTGCCCGATATACAGGGGTCGCTGAAGCTTTCTTT	CARYTGVAEAFF